Reported below is one T cell receptor beta chain. Its antigen is not identified. The V and J ends lost 4 bases and 2 bases respectively, with 14 bases between them. Germline V gene sequence: CDR1 MNHNY, CDR2 SVGAGI (reference sequence). This CDR3 has 15 amino acids. This sample was included in a study of T cell responses to AZD1222 COVID-19 vaccine. Study outcomes and limitations: The donors showed a predominance of white British ancestry and of females, with possible underestimation of clonal diversity. There were repertoire samples only from the period after the peak T cell response. Baseline seropositivity occurred in only six AZD1222 recipients.

The protocol was immunoSEQ multiplex PCR, while the TCRdb copy is restricted to in-frame clones and leaves out a portion. Found here are 100,000 to 150,000 clones, about 89% of them singletons; the top ten hold 8.5% to 12%. This clonotype was obtained from an adult in good health. This chain links TRBV6-6 with TRBJ2-5, with D maybe TRBD2 (5 bases). Sequences were derived from peripheral blood, sampled on day 0 of AZD1222 vaccination. Here the CDR3 DNA reads TGTGCCAGCAGTTCTAATCCGGGATTTCAAGAGACCCAGTACTTC. Its protein product is CASSSNPGFQETQYF.